Listed below are T cell receptor beta chains from one sample, sequenced in a study of blood T cell repertoires in COVID-19. Repertoires were generated with immunoSEQ multiplex PCR, while TCRdb's copy carries only in-frame clones and drops some. The sample contains some 97,000 clones, roughly nine tenths of which appear only once. Sequences were obtained from peripheral blood. All receptors come from a man aged 60 to 75 with acute or convalescent COVID-19. Both conserved end residues are part of each CDR3. A D gene is named only where the DNA matches it firmly. Clone sizes are given selectively: once, few, many, or a class where the clone is expanded.

d_gene,len,j_gene,v_gene,abundance,CDR3aa,CDR3nt
TRBD2,18,TRBJ2-3,TRBV5-8,-,CASSFRLAGGGGTDTQYF,TGTGCCAGCAGCTTCAGGCTAGCGGGAGGAGGAGGCACAGATACGCAGTATTTT
-,13,TRBJ1-1,TRBV12-3/TRBV12-4,-,CARVDGKNTEAFF,TGTGCCAGAGTAGACGGGAAAAACACTGAAGCTTTCTTT
TRBD2,17,TRBJ2-1,TRBV5-1,-,CASRRLSSGRYYNEQFF,TGCGCCAGCAGGAGGTTGTCTAGCGGGAGGTATTACAATGAGCAGTTCTTC
-,13,TRBJ1-1,TRBV28,-,CASSLWSGSKAFF,TGTGCCAGCAGTTTATGGTCAGGGTCAAAAGCTTTCTTT
TRBD1,14,TRBJ1-1,TRBV19,-,CASSQTGGDTEAFF,TGTGCCAGTAGTCAGACAGGGGGGGACACTGAAGCTTTCTTT
TRBD2,15,TRBJ2-3,TRBV6-4,-,CASSEGSGSTDTQYF,TGTGCCAGCAGTGAGGGTAGCGGGAGCACAGATACGCAGTATTTT
-,14,TRBJ1-3,TRBV19,-,CASSIVHSGNTIYF,TGTGCCAGTAGTATAGTACACTCTGGAAACACCATATATTTT
TRBD1,15,TRBJ1-2,TRBV5-1,-,CASSLYRQGASGYTF,TGCGCCAGCAGCTTGTATCGACAGGGGGCCTCTGGCTACACCTTC
-,12,TRBJ1-1,TRBV30,-,CAWSSDNPEAFF,TGTGCCTGGAGTTCCGACAACCCGGAAGCTTTCTTT
-,13,TRBJ1-1,TRBV2,-,CASSENVETEAFF,TGTGCCAGCAGCGAAAACGTGGAGACTGAAGCTTTCTTT
-,13,TRBJ2-1,TRBV5-4,-,CASSSGLDNEQFF,TGTGCCAGCAGCTCTGGACTCGACAATGAGCAGTTCTTC
TRBD1,15,TRBJ2-3,TRBV7-3,-,CASSPTGGGEDTQYF,TGTGCCAGCAGCCCGACAGGGGGCGGTGAAGATACGCAGTATTTT
TRBD1,15,TRBJ2-2,TRBV18,-,CASSPGTGPTGELFF,TGTGCCAGCTCACCCGGGACAGGGCCCACCGGGGAGCTGTTTTTT
-,15,TRBJ2-7,TRBV11-2,-,CASSLGRGRTYEQYF,TGTGCCAGCAGCTTAGGCAGGGGTAGGACCTACGAGCAGTACTTC
-,15,TRBJ1-1,TRBV28,-,CASSFLGTQNTEAFF,TGTGCCAGCAGTTTCCTCGGGACTCAGAACACTGAAGCTTTCTTT
-,17,TRBJ1-1,TRBV19,-,CASSINLGSGMNTEAFF,TGTGCCAGTAGTATAAATCTAGGGTCAGGGATGAACACTGAAGCTTTCTTT
-,10,TRBJ1-2,TRBV12-2,few,CASHPRGYTF,TGTGCAAGCCATCCGCGGGGCTACACCTTC
TRBD2,16,TRBJ2-2,TRBV29-1,-,CSVEDGREYSSGELFF,TGCAGCGTTGAAGATGGGCGGGAGTACTCTTCTGGGGAGCTGTTTTTT
TRBD1,16,TRBJ1-1,TRBV5-1,-,CASRPGQGARDTEAFF,TGCGCCAGCAGACCGGGACAGGGGGCGCGAGACACTGAAGCTTTCTTT
TRBD1,15,TRBJ2-7,TRBV19,-,CASSQRQGLPSEQYF,TGTGCCAGTAGTCAAAGACAGGGTCTTCCCTCCGAGCAGTACTTC